Below, 13 T cell receptor beta chains from the same sample are listed, as sequenced in a study of T cell responses to AZD1222 COVID-19 vaccine. Generated by immunoSEQ multiplex PCR, the TCRdb table keeps only in-frame clones and is missing some. The sample includes more than 90,000 clones, approximately 90% of them seen just once. This specimen was peripheral blood, taken 28 days after the second AZD1222 dose. Source of these receptors: an adult who received the AZD1222 COVID-19 vaccine.

The chain's CDR3 is CASSLAFRESSYNEQFF. The CDR3 region has the DNA TGTGCCAGCAGCTTAGCATTCAGGGAGAGCTCCTACAATGAGCAGTTCTTC. J is TRBJ2-1 and V is TRBV7-8; possibly TRBD1 or TRBD2 for D (5 bases each). Trimming pared 0 bases from V and 0 bases from J, leaving 12 bases between. Per the germline V gene, CDR1 is SGHVS and CDR2 is FQNEAQ. This CDR3 has 17 residues.

CDR3 protein: CASSEVGANEQYF. The CDR3 region has the DNA TGCGCCAGCAGTGAAGTTGGAGCCAACGAGCAGTACTTC. The V gene is TRBV10-1, the J gene TRBJ2-7; no clear D. Germline V CDR1 and CDR2: WNHNN, SYGVQD (reference sequence). Trimming left V 3 bases short and J 5 bases short, with 11 bases between. The CDR3 loop spans 13 amino acids.

This CDR3 is CAAGLWGSPLHF. As DNA, the CDR3 is TGTGCGGCGGGCCTATGGGGTTCACCCCTCCACTTT. The chain carries TRBV30 and TRBJ1-6; D call uncertain. In germline, CDR1 is GTSNPN, CDR2 SVGIG (reference sequence). CDR3 length equals 12 residues. The full variable domain, with the rest looked up from reference TRBV30 and TRBJ1-6, is SQTIHQWPATLVQPVGSPLSLECTVEGTSNPNLYWYRQAAGRGLQLLFYSVGIGQISSEVPQNLSASRPQDRQFILSSKKLLLSDSGFYLCAAGLWGSPLHFGNGTRLTVT.

The rearrangement joins TRBV7-9 to TRBJ1-1; D remains ambiguous. The CDR3 is 12 residues long. V was cut by 8 bases and J by 5 bases, with 12 bases left in between. Germline values: CDR1 SEHNR, CDR2 FQNEAQ (reference sequence). CDR3 nucleotide sequence: TGTGCCAGCGTAGCTGGGGAGACTGAAGCTTTCTTT. Translating it yields CASVAGETEAFF.

The chain links TRBV7-9 to TRBJ1-5; TRBD1 is a possible D gene (6 bases). This CDR3 is built from 12 residues. Trimming shortened V by 2 bases and J by 14 bases, and 13 bases separated the two germline ends. Germline V CDR1 and CDR2: SEHNR, FQNEAQ (reference sequence). The CDR3 region is CASSLQGGNEHF. DNA of the CDR3: TGTGCCAGCAGCTTACAAGGGGGAAATGAGCATTTT.

The CDR3 here is CASRDSGTDNSPLHF. The DNA for the CDR3 is TGCGCCAGCAGGGATAGCGGGACGGATAATTCACCCCTCCACTTT. The rearrangement uses TRBV10-2 and TRBJ1-6; tentatively, D is TRBD1 (5 bases). From germline, CDR1 is WSHSY and CDR2 SAAADI. V shed 6 bases and J shed 5 bases, with 14 bases lying between them. This CDR3 is built from 15 residues.

This clone was counted a few times. The chain combines TRBV19 with TRBJ2-7; TRBD1 agrees at 12 bases. The trim removed 5 bases at V and 7 bases at J, leaving 9 bases unmatched. There are 15 residues in the CDR3. Germline assignment: CDR1 LNHDA and CDR2 SQIVND (reference sequence). The CDR3 reads CASSSTGTGGREQYF. In DNA form, the CDR3 reads TGTGCCAGTAGTTCCACCGGGACAGGGGGCAGGGAGCAGTACTTC.

The rearrangement links TRBV28 to TRBJ2-7; D is unclear. Germline values: CDR1 MDHEN, CDR2 SYDVKM. V was pared by 6 bases and J by 3 bases, with 9 bases between. The CDR3 totals 12 residues. The CDR3 protein is CASRRSVYEQYF. The CDR3 nucleotides read TGTGCCAGCAGGCGGAGTGTCTACGAGCAGTACTTC.

DNA for the CDR3: TGCGCCAGCAGCTTGCCCCTAACTAGCGGGGGAAGTAACGGGGAGCTGTTTTTT. Translated, it gives CASSLPLTSGGSNGELFF. This rearrangement joins TRBV5-1 to TRBJ2-2, with 11 bases identical to TRBD2. V trimming: 1 base; J trimming: 7 bases; junction bases outside the gene matches: 12. The CDR3 has 18 residues. CDR1 and CDR2 from the germline V gene are SGHRS and YFSETQ. Variable domain in full (rest from reference TRBV5-1 and TRBJ2-2): KAGVTQTPRYLIKTRGQQVTLSCSPISGHRSVSWYQQTPGQGLQFLFEYFSETQRNKGNFPGRFSGRQFSNSRSEMNVSTLELGDSALYLCASSLPLTSGGSNGELFFGEGSRLTVL.

The V call is TRBV3-1 (or the pseudogene TRBV3-2), the J call TRBJ1-2; the D is unclear. V gave up 0 bases and J gave up 5 bases, with 10 bases separating them. Germline V gives CDR1 LGHDT, CDR2 YNNKEL (reference sequence). This CDR3 has 14 residues. The CDR3 DNA reads as TGTGCCAGCAGCCAAGATCCGGGTATATATGGCTACACCTTC. Its translation: CASSQDPGIYGYTF.

Remarks on this clone: The junction departs from the called germline gene at one end, perhaps through a read error. This chain connects TRBV28 to TRBJ1-6, with TRBD1 matching 9 bases. The CDR3 runs 14 residues. From germline, CDR1 is MDHEN and CDR2 SYDVKM. CDR3 protein: CASSSDRGNLPLHF. CDR3 nucleotides: TGTGCCAGCAGCTCGGACAGGGGTAATTTACCCCTCCACTTT. Drawing the rest from reference TRBV28 and TRBJ1-6, the complete variable domain is DVKVTQSSRYLVKRTGEKVFLECVQDMDHENMFWYRQDPGLGLRLIYFSYDVKMKEKGDIPEGYSVSREKKERFSLILESASTNQTSMYLCASSSDRGNLPLHFGNGTRLTVT.

The CDR3 sequence: CSGTLTGRRNTIYF. The CDR3 coding sequence is TGCAGCGGTACCTTAACAGGGCGCAGAAACACCATATATTTT. The chain recombines TRBV29-1 with TRBJ1-3; D possibly corresponds to TRBD1 (6 bases). The CDR3 has 14 amino acids. Deletions cut 7 bases from V and 5 bases from J, with 18 bases between. Germline-derived CDR1 and CDR2 are SQVTM and ANQGSEA.

The chain uses TRBV28 and TRBJ2-7, with 9 bases lining up with TRBD1. Germline CDR1 reads MDHEN; CDR2 reads SYDVKM. This CDR3 is 14 amino acids long. With V trimmed by 5 bases and J by 2 bases, 4 bases remained unmatched. CDR3 nucleotides: TGTGCCAGCAGTCAGGGGACAGGGCCCTACGAGCAGTACTTC. This encodes CASSQGTGPYEQYF.